This T cell receptor beta chain originates from a study of beta chain features in type 1 diabetes. Findings and limits, study-wide: All four CD4+ subsets from Type 1 diabetes patients carried moderately but significantly shorter TCRB CDR3s.

TCRB transcripts that were expressed got sequenced, as all of the isolated RNA had been reverse transcribed. This table comes from immunoSEQ multiplex PCR, and its TCRdb copy is limited to in-frame clones, with some not included. The top ten clones hold about 0.012% of a sample with roughly 280,000 clones, around 25% of them seen once. As regards this clone: What it binds is unknown.

Losses at the gene ends were 5 bases for V and 4 bases for J; bases not matched to a gene: 4. This CDR3 spans 14 amino acids. Germline CDR1 and CDR2: MNHEY and SVGAGI. The TCR originated in a woman aged 25-40 years with type 1 diabetes. The sequencing sample was made of naive CD4+ T cells from blood. The chain uses TRBV6-5 and TRBJ1-1, with 10 bases identical to TRBD1. CDR3 DNA sequence: TGTGCCAGCAGTCGACAGGGGGCCATCACTGAAGCTTTCTTT. Translated: CASSRQGAITEAFF.